This T cell receptor (beta chain) appears in the sequencing data of a study of lymphopenia after photon versus proton radiotherapy. This CDR3 comprises 16 residues. V gave up 4 bases and J gave up 4 bases, with 20 bases separating them. Germline V CDR1 and CDR2: SGHAT, FQNNGV. Clones were read by immunoSEQ multiplex PCR, and TCRdb kept only the in-frame ones, dropping some. The data show 45,000 to 65,000 clones, around 83% seen once. The clonotype comes from a man aged 45-65 years with gastric cancer. The V and J genes are TRBV11-2 and TRBJ2-7; D is undetermined. The specimen was peripheral blood, collected from a patient treated with photon-based radiotherapy. The CDR3: CASSYDTRSPIYEQYF. The CDR3 nucleotides read TGTGCCAGCAGCTATGACACGCGGAGTCCGATTTACGAGCAGTACTTC.